This TCR beta chain is drawn from a study of control samples from healthy donors and cancer patients. Generated by immunoSEQ multiplex PCR, the TCRdb table keeps only in-frame clones and is missing some. Of about 120,000 clones listed, 85% to 95% are singletons. The receptor was derived from a young man in good health. Sequencing input: blood.

The CDR3 sequence is CASSLERYGYTF. The CDR3, as DNA: TGTGCCAGCAGCCTGGAACGCTATGGCTACACCTTC. This rearrangement joins TRBV14 to TRBJ1-2; D is ambiguous. The germline CDR1 and CDR2 sequences are SGHDN and FVKESK. CDR3 length: 12 amino acids. Trimming stripped 4 bases from V and 4 bases from J, with 7 bases between.